What follows is one T cell receptor beta chain and its context. The CDR3 has 13 residues. Trimming took 11 bases from V and 7 from J, leaving 18 bases between them. Germline V gives CDR1 LNHDA, CDR2 SQIVND (reference sequence). The source of the sample is a study of blood T cell repertoires in COVID-19. Overall study context: Samples came from the United States, Italy and Spain, spanning acute and convalescent COVID-19. PBMCs, B-cell-depleted T cells, or T cells were the source of the cDNA or gDNA that made up the material.

The repertoire was sequenced with immunoSEQ multiplex PCR; TCRdb's copy has only in-frame clones and lacks some. Among fewer than 250,000 clones listed, around 80% were seen once. Sequences were obtained from peripheral blood. The receptor was derived from a woman aged 45-60 years with acute or convalescent COVID-19. This chain joins TRBV19 and TRBJ1-5; D is unresolved. The CDR3 DNA follows: TGTGCCTCAACTGGGAGAATGGAACAGCCCCAGCATTTT. Encoded protein: CASTGRMEQPQHF. Together with reference TRBV19 and TRBJ1-5, the CDR3 gives the full variable domain: DGGITQSPKYLFRKEGQNVTLSCEQNLNHDAMYWYRQDPGQGLRLIYYSQIVNDFQKGDIAEGYSVSREKKESFPLTVTSAQKNPTAFYLCASTGRMEQPQHFGDGTRLSIL.